This T cell receptor beta chain appears in the sequencing data of a study of regulatory T cells in long-lasting Graves disease. Time point: persistent/refractory GD, antithyroid drugs over 5 years with positive TRAb. Construction of the TCR library relied on RNA isolated from PBMCs. Through Arm-PCR of CDR3 regions and iRepertoire HTBI primers, TCR beta libraries were built. TCRdb fed the multiplex PCR reads into MiXCR, producing one record per CDR3 protein. The sample lists about 450,000 distinct CDR3 sequences; 20% to 25% were seen once. This clonotype was picked up many times. The CDR3 covers 14 residues. Trimming stripped 8 bases from V and 4 bases from J, with 14 bases between. The V gene's germline CDR1 is SNHLY and CDR2 FYNNEI.

The rearrangement joins TRBV2 to TRBJ2-2, with a weak D call TRBD2 (5 bases). The sequence was obtained from a female donor with Graves disease. This material consisted of peripheral blood mononuclear cells (PBMCs), taken when the disease was refractory, from a patient treated with antithyroid drugs. The CDR3 DNA sequence: TGTGCCAGCGTGGCCCGGGGTCGCACCGGGGAGCTGTTTTTT. Its translation is CASVARGRTGELFF.